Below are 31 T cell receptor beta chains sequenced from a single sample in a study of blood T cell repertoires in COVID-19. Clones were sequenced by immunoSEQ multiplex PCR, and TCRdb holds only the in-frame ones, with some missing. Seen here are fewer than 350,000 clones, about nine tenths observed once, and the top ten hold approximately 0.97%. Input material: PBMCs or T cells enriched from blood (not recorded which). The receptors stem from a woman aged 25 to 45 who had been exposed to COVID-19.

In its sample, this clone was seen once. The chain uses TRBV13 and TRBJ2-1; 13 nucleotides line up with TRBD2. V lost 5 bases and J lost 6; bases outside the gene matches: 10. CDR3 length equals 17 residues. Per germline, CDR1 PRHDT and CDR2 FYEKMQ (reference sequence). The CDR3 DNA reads TGTGCCAGCAGCCCTGGACTAGCGGGAGCCCCTCGCAATGAGCAGTTCTTC. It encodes CASSPGLAGAPRNEQFF.

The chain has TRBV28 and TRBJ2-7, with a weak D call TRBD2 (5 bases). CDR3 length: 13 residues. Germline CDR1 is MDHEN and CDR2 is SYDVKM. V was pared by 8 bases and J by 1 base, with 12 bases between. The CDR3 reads CASLGVPSYEQYF. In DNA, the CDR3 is TGTGCCAGCTTGGGAGTCCCTTCCTACGAGCAGTACTTC.

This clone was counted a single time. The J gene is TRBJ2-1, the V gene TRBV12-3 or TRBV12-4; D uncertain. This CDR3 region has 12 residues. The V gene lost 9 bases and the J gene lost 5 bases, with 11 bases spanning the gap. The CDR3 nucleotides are TGTGCCAGTTATCTGAGCCACAATGAGCAGTTCTTC. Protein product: CASYLSHNEQFF.

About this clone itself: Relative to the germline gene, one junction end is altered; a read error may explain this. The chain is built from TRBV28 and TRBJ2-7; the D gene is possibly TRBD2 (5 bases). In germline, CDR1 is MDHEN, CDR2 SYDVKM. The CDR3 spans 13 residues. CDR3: CASSLFAGSPLAF. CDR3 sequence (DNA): TGTGCCAGCAGTTTATTCGCGGGCTCCCCTTTGGCCTTC.

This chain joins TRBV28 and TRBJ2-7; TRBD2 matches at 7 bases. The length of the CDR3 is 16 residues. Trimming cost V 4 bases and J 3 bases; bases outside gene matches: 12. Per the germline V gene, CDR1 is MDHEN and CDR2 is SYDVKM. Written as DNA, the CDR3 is TGTGCCAGCAGTTCGGTTGCGTGGGAGGGAAACTACGAGCAGTACTTC. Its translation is CASSSVAWEGNYEQYF.

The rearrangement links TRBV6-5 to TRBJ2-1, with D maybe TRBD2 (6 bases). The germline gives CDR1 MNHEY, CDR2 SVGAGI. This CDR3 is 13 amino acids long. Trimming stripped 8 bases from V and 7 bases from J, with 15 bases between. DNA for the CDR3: TGTGCCAGCGCCCGGGGGTTTGCAAATGAGCAGTTCTTC. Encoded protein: CASARGFANEQFF.

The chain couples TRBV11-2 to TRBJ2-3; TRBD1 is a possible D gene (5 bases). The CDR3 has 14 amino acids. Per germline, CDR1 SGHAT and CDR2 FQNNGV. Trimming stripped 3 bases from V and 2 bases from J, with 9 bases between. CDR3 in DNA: TGTGCCAGCAGCTTCGACAGTCTCACAGATACGCAGTATTTT. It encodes CASSFDSLTDTQYF.

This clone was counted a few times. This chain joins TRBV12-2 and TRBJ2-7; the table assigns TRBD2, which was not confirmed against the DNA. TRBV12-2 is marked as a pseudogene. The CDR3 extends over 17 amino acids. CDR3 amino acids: CASRLNRPPGTSYEQYF. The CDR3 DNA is TGTGCAAGTCGCCTAAATAGGCCCCCGGGTACCTCCTACGAGCAGTACTTC.

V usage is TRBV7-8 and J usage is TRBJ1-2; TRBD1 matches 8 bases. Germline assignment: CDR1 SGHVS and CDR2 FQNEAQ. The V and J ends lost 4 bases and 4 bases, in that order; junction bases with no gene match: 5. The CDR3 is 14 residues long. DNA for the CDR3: TGTGCCAGCAGCTCACAGGGGGTAGGCTATGGCTACACCTTC. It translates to CASSSQGVGYGYTF.

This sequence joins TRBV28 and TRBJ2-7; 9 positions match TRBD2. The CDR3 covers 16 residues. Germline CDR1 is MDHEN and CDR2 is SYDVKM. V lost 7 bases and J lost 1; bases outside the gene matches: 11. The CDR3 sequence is CASIRGGLAGSYEQYF. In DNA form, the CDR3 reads TGTGCCAGCATTCGGGGGGGTCTAGCGGGGTCCTACGAGCAGTACTTC.

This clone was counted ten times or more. The CDR3 DNA sequence: TGTGCCAGCAGCTTTGACGAGACTAGCGGAGTCACCGGGGAGCTGTTTTTT. This codes for CASSFDETSGVTGELFF. The V gene is TRBV9, the J gene TRBJ2-2; 9 bases agree with TRBD2. The CDR3 totals 17 residues. The germline V gene encodes CDR1 SGDLS and CDR2 YYNGEE. The ends lost 4 bases at V and 4 bases at J; junction bases unmatched: 11.

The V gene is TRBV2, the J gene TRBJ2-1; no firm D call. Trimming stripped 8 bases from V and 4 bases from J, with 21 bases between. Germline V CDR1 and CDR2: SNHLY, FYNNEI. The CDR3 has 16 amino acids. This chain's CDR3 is CASLTPSRHQYNEQFF. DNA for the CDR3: TGTGCCAGCTTGACTCCCAGCCGTCACCAATACAATGAGCAGTTCTTC.

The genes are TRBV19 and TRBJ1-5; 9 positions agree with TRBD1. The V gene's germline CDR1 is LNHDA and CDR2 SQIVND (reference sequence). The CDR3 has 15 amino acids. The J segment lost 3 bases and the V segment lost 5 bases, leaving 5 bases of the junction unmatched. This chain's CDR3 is CASSSGQGFNQPQHF. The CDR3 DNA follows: TGTGCCAGTAGTTCGGGACAGGGCTTCAATCAGCCCCAGCATTTT.

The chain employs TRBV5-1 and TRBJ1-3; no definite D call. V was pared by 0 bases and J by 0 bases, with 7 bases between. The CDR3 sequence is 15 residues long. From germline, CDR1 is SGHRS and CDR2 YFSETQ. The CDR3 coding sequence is TGCGCCAGCAGCTTGGGGACTACCTCTGGAAACACCATATATTTT. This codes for CASSLGTTSGNTIYF.

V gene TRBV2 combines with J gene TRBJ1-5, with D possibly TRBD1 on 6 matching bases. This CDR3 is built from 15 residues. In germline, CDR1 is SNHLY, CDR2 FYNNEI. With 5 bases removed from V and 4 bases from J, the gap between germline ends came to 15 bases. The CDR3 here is CASSSTGFGNQPQHF. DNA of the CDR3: TGTGCCAGCAGTAGCACAGGGTTTGGAAATCAGCCCCAGCATTTT.

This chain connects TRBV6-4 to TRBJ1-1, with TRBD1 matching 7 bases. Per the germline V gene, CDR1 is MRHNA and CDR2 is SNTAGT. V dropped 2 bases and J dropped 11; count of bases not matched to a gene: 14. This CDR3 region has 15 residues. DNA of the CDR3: TGTGCCAGCAGTGACCCGGAGAAACAGGGGCGCGTGGCTTTCTTT. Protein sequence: CASSDPEKQGRVAFF.

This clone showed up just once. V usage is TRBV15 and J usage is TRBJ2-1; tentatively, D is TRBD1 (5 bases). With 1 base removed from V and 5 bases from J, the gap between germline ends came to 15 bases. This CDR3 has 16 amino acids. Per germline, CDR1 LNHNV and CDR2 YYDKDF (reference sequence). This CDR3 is CATSRGGVPQNNEQFF. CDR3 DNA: TGTGCCACCAGCAGAGGGGGCGTGCCACAGAACAATGAGCAGTTCTTC.

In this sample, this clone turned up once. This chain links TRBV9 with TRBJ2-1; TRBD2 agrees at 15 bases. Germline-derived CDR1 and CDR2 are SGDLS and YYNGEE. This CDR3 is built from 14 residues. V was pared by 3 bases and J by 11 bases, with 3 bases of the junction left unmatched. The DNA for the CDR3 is TGTGCCAGCAGCGCGGGACTAGCGGGAGGTAAGCAGTTCTTC. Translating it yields CASSAGLAGGKQFF.

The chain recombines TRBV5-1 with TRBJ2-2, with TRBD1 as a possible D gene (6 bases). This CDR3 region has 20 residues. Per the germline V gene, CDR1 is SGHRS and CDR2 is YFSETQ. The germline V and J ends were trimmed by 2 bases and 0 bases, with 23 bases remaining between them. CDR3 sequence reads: CASSFTGTRNTNANTGELFF. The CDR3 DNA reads TGCGCCAGCAGCTTTACCGGGACACGGAATACCAACGCGAACACCGGGGAGCTGTTTTTT.

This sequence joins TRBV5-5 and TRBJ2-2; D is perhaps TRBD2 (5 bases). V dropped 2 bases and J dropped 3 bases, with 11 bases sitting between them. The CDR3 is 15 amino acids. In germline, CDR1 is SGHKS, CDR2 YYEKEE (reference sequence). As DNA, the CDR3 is TGTGCCAGCAGCTTCGGGAACACCTACACCGGGGAGCTGTTTTTT. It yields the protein CASSFGNTYTGELFF.

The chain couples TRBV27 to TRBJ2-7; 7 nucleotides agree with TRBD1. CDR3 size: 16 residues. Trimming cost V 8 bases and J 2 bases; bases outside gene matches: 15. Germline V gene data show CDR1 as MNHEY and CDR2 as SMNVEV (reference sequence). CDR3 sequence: CASGNLNRGSTYEQYF. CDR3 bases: TGTGCCAGCGGTAATCTGAACAGGGGTTCCACCTACGAGCAGTACTTC.

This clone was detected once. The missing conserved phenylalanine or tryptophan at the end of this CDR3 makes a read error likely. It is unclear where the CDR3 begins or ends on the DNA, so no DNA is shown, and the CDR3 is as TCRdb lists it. This chain's CDR3 is CASSLLVGVVSL. The chain has TRBV28 and TRBJ1-2; TRBD1 is the table's D call, not checked against the DNA. The germline gives CDR1 MDHEN, CDR2 SYDVKM. Counting both end residues, the CDR3 totals 12 amino acids.

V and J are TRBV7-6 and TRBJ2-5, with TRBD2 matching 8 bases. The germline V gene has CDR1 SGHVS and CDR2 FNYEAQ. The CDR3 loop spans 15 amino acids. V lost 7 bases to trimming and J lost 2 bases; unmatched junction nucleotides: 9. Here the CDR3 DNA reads TGTGCCAGCACCTTTTCGGAGCGGGGGCAAGAGACCCAGTACTTC. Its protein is CASTFSERGQETQYF.

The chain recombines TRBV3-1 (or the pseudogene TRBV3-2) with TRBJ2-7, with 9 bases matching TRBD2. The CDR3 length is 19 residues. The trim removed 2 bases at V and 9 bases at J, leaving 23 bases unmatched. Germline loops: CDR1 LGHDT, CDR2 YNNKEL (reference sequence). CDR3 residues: CASSQNPFLLAGQLARQYF. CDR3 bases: TGTGCCAGCAGCCAAAACCCCTTTCTTCTAGCGGGACAACTGGCTCGGCAGTACTTC.

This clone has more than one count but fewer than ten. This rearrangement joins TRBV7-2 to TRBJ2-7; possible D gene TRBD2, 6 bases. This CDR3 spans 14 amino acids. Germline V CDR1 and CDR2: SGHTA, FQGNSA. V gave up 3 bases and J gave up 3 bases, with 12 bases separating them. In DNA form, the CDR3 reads TGTGCCAGCAGCTTCAATAGCGGAGGCTACGAGCAGTACTTC. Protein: CASSFNSGGYEQYF.

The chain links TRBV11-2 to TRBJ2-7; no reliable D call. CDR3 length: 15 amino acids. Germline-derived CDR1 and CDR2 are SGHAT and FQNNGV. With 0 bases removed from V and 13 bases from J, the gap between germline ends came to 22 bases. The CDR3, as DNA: TGTGCCAGCAGCTTAGAATCGGTCGGGTCCCGGTTTATCTACTTC. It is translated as CASSLESVGSRFIYF.

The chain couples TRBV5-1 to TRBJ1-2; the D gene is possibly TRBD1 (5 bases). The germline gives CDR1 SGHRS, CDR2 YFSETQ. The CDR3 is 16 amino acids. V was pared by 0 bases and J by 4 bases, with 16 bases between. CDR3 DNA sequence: TGCGCCAGCAGCTTGGAATTCGCGGGGCGCGGCTATGGCTACACCTTC. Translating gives CASSLEFAGRGYGYTF.

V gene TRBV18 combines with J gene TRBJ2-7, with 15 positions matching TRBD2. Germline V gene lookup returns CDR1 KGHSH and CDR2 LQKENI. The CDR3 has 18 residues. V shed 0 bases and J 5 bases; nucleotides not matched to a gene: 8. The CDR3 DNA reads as TGTGCCAGCTCACCACCACTCCGGACTAGCGGGAGGGCCCACGAGCAGTACTTC. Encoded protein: CASSPPLRTSGRAHEQYF.

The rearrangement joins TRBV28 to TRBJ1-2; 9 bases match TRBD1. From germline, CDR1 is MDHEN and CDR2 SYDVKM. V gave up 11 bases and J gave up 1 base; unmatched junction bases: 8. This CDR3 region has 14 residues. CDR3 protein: CAHKTGGNNYGYTF. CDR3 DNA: TGTGCCCATAAGACAGGGGGAAATAACTATGGCTACACCTTC.

The CDR3 loop reads CASSPKGGVNTEAFF. CDR3 nucleotides: TGTGCCAGCTCACCTAAGGGAGGGGTGAACACTGAAGCTTTCTTT. The V call is TRBV18, the J call TRBJ1-1; maybe TRBD1 (5 bases). The CDR3 spans 15 residues. The V end lost 3 bases, the J end lost 0 bases, and 11 bases lay between the germline ends. Germline CDR1 and CDR2: KGHSH and LQKENI.

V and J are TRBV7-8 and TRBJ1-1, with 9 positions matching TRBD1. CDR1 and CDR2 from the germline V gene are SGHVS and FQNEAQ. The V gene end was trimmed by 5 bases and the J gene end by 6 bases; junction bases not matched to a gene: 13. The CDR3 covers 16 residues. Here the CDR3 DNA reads TGTGCCAGCAGCAAGCGACCGGGACAGGGTGCCGCTGAAGCTTTCTTT. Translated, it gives CASSKRPGQGAAEAFF.